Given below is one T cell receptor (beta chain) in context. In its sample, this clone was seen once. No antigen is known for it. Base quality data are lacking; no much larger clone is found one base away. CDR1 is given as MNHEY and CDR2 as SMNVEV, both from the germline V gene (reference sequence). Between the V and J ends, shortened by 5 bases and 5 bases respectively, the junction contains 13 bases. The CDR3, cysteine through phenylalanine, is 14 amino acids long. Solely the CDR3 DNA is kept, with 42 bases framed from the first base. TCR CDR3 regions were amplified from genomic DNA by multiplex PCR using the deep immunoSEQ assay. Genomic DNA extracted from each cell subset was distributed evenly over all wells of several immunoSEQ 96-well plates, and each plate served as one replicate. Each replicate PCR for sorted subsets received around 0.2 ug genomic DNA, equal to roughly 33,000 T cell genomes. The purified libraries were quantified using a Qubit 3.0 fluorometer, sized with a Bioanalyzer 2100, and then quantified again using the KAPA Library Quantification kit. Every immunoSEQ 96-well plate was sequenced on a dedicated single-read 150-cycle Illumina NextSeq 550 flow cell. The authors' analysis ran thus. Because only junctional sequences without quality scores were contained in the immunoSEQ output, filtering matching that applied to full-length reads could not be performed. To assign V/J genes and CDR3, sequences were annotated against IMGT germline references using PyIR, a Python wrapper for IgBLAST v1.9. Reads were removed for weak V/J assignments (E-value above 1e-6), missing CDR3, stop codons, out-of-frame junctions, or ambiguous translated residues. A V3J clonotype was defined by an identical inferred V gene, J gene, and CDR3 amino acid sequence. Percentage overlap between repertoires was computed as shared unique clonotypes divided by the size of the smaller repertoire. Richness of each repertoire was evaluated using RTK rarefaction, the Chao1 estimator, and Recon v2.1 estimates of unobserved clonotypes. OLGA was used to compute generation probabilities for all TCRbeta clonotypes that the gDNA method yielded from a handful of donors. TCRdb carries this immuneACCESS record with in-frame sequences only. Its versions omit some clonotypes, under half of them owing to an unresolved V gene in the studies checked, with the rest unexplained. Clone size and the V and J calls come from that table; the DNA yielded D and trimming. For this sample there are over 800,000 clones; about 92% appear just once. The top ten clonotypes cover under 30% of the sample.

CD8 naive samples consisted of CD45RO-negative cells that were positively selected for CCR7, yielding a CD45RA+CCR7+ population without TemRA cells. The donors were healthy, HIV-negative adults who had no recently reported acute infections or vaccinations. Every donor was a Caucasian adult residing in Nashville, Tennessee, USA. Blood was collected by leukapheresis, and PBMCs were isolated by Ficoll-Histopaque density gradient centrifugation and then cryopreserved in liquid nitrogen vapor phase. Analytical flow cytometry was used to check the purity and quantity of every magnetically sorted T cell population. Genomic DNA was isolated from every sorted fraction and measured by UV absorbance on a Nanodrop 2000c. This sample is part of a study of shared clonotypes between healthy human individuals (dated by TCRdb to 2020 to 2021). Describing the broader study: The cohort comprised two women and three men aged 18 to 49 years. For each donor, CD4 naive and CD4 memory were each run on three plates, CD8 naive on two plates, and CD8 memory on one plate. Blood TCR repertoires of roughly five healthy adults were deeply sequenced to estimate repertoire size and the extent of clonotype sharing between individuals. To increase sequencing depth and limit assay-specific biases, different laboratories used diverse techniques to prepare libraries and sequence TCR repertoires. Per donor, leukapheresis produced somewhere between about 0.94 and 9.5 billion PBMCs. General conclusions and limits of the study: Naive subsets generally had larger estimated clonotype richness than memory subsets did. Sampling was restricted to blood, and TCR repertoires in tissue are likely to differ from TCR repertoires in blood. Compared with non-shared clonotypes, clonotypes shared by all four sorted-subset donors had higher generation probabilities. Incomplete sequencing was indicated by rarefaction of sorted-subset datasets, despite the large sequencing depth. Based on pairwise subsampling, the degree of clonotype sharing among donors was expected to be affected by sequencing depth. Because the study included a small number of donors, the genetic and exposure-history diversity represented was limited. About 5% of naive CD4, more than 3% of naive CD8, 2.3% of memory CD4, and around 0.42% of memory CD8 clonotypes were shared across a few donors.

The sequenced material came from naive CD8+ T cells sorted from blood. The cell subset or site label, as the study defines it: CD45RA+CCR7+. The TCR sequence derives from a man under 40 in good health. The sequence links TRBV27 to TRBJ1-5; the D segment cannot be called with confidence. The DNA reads TGTGCCAGCAGTCCTTTAAGTACTTATCAGCCCCAGCATTTT. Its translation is CASSPLSTYQPQHF.